Listed here are 12 T cell receptor beta chains from one sample, sequenced in a study of T cell repertoires in cytomegalovirus infection. Each CDR3 protein is one row after TCRdb ran MiXCR on the reads. The sample records 450,000 to 600,000 distinct CDR3 sequences, about 39% being singletons. No antigens are known for them. This specimen consisted of cultured PBMCs, obtained from culture after CMV antigen stimulation. These receptors were taken from a human donor in good health (CMV status not recorded). Some clones in this sample may be carry-over from other donors' samples.

This clonotype was seen more than once but under ten times. The chain is built from TRBV7-2 and TRBJ2-1; D gene uncertain. Germline V gene data show CDR1 as SGHTA and CDR2 as FQGNSA. The CDR3 totals 13 residues. The V end was cut by 2 bases, the J end by 5 bases, with 7 bases between. The CDR3 DNA reads TGTGCCAGCAGCTTACTACCTGACAATGAGCAGTTCTTC. This gives the protein CASSLLPDNEQFF.

V and J are TRBV5-5 and TRBJ2-3, with 8 nucleotides matching TRBD1. This CDR3 spans 17 amino acids. V lost 5 bases, J lost 2 bases, and 13 bases stayed unmatched. Germline loops: CDR1 SGHKS, CDR2 YYEKEE (reference sequence). The CDR3 coding sequence is TGTGCCAGCAGGACGTTATACAGGGGGGCCCTCACAGATACGCAGTATTTT. It translates to CASRTLYRGALTDTQYF.

There are a few counts of this clonotype. This chain joins TRBV7-2 and TRBJ2-5, with D tentatively TRBD2 (7 bases). V was cut by 5 bases and J by 4 bases, with 14 bases left in between. This CDR3 is built from 14 residues. Germline V gene lookup returns CDR1 SGHTA and CDR2 FQGNSA. This CDR3 is CASSQSAGAETQYF. The CDR3 coding sequence is TGTGCCAGCAGCCAAAGTGCGGGGGCAGAGACCCAGTACTTC.

This clonotype showed up just a few times. The chain uses TRBV2 and TRBJ2-1; TRBD2 agrees at 7 bases. The germline V gene encodes CDR1 SNHLY and CDR2 FYNNEI. CDR3 length equals 14 residues. With 5 bases clipped from V and 5 bases from J, the junction kept 6 bases outside the gene matches. Here the CDR3 reads CASSPRTRNNEQFF. The CDR3 nucleotides read TGTGCCAGCAGTCCTCGGACTAGAAACAATGAGCAGTTCTTC.

This sequence joins TRBV11-3 and TRBJ2-2; TRBD2 matches at 12 bases. There are 15 residues in the CDR3. V gave up 5 bases and J gave up 6 bases; unmatched junction bases: 4. Germline V lookup: CDR1 SGHNT, CDR2 YENEEA. The CDR3 reads CASSPRLAGAGELFF. CDR3 sequence (DNA): TGTGCCAGCAGCCCCAGACTAGCGGGGGCCGGGGAGCTGTTTTTT.

This chain uses TRBV5-5 with TRBJ2-1, with D perhaps given as TRBD1 or TRBD2 (5 bases each). The CDR3 loop spans 14 amino acids. Looked up from germline, CDR1 is SGHKS and CDR2 is YYEKEE (reference sequence). Trimming left V 4 bases short and J 3 bases short, with 11 bases between. CDR3 region: CASSPGPDYNEQFF. CDR3 nucleotides: TGTGCCAGCAGCCCGGGACCGGACTACAATGAGCAGTTCTTC.

This clonotype was counted a few times. The chain links TRBV27 to TRBJ2-2; tentatively, D is TRBD2 (5 bases). The CDR3 extends over 15 amino acids. V was clipped by 3 bases and J by 0 bases, with 8 bases between them. The V gene's germline CDR1 is MNHEY and CDR2 SMNVEV (reference sequence). CDR3 DNA sequence: TGTGCCAGCAGTTTTGGAGGACCGAACACCGGGGAGCTGTTTTTT. Translating it yields CASSFGGPNTGELFF.

The chain recombines TRBV6-2 or TRBV6-3 with TRBJ2-5; 8 bases are shared with TRBD2. J lost 7 bases, V lost 4 bases, and 8 bases had no gene match. There are 14 residues in the CDR3. CDR1 and CDR2 (germline): MNHEY, SVGEGT. CDR3 nucleotide sequence: TGTGCCAGCAGTTCTCTCCGAGCGGGGGCGACCCAGTACTTC. Amino acids: CASSSLRAGATQYF.

J is TRBJ2-1 and V is TRBV6-2 or TRBV6-3; TRBD1 might be the D (5 bases). Trimming pared 5 bases from V and 8 bases from J, leaving 13 bases between. Germline V gene lookup returns CDR1 MNHEY and CDR2 SVGEGT. This CDR3 has 13 residues. The CDR3 loop is CASSLQGWDEQFF. CDR3 nucleotides: TGTGCCAGCAGTCTCCAGGGTTGGGATGAGCAGTTCTTC.

V usage is TRBV12-3 or TRBV12-4 and J usage is TRBJ2-1, with 10 bases that match TRBD2. V was clipped by 3 bases and J by 3 bases; unmatched bases: 29. The CDR3 is made up of 24 amino acids. This CDR3 is CASSFWTGSGRSGGAIWDYNEQFF. In DNA, the CDR3 is TGTGCCAGCAGTTTTTGGACAGGGTCTGGGAGAAGCGGGGGGGCCATTTGGGACTACAATGAGCAGTTCTTC.

This clonotype was detected ten times or more. The J gene is TRBJ2-7, the V gene TRBV7-2; no reliable D call. V shed 10 bases and J shed 4 bases, with 20 bases lying between them. The germline gives CDR1 SGHTA, CDR2 FQGNSA. The CDR3 length is 14 residues. The CDR3 DNA reads as TGTGCCACCGCCGCCTGGAGTGGTTATTACGAGCAGTACTTC. It codes for CATAAWSGYYEQYF.

In this sample, this clonotype turned up a few times. V and J are TRBV7-8 and TRBJ1-2, with a possible D match to TRBD1 (6 bases). The V end was cut by 0 bases, the J end by 5 bases, with 10 bases between. CDR3 length equals 14 residues. In germline, CDR1 is SGHVS, CDR2 FQNEAQ. In nucleotides, the CDR3 is TGTGCCAGCAGCTTAGCGGGGGCTAGGTATGGCTACACCTTC. Its protein is CASSLAGARYGYTF.